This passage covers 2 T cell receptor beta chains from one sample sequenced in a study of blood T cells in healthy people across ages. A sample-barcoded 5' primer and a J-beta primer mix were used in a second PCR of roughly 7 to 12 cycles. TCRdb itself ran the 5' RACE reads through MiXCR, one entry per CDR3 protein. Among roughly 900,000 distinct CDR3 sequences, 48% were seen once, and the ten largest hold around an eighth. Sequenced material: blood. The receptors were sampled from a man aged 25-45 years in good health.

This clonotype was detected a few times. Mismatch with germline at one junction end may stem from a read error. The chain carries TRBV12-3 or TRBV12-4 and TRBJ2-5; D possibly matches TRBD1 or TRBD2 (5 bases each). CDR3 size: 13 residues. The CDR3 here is CASSGGNQEAQYF. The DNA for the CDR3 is TGTGCCAGCAGTGGGGGTAATCAAGAGGCCCAGTACTTC.

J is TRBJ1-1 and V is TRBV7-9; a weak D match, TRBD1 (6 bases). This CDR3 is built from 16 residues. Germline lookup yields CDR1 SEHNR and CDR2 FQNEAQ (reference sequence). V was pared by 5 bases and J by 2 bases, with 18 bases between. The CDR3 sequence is CASSEIGGAVNTEAFF. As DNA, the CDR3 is TGTGCCAGCAGCGAGATCGGGGGCGCAGTAAACACTGAAGCTTTCTTT.